Below, one T cell receptor beta chain is given with its context. The sample originates from a study of cytomegalovirus exposure and HLA in healthy donors. Study context: The use of the same platform for the approximately 130 validation repertoires and the 600 to 800 first-cohort repertoires was reported by a later analysis.

Generated by immunoSEQ multiplex PCR, the TCRdb table keeps only in-frame clones and is missing some. The data hold around 69,000 clones, with nearly 96% observed a single time. Germline values: CDR1 SGHRS, CDR2 YFSETQ. Deletions cut 2 bases from V and 4 bases from J, with 6 bases between. This CDR3 has 12 residues. The material sequenced was PBMCs. The rearrangement links TRBV5-1 to TRBJ1-1; the D is unclear. This clonotype originated in a woman under 30 in good health and CMV-seropositive. CDR3 nucleotide sequence: TGCGCCAGCAGCTTCGGTGGCACTGAAGCTTTCTTT. It codes for CASSFGGTEAFF. Full variable domain (rest looked up from reference TRBV5-1 and TRBJ1-1): KAGVTQTPRYLIKTRGQQVTLSCSPISGHRSVSWYQQTPGQGLQFLFEYFSETQRNKGNFPGRFSGRQFSNSRSEMNVSTLELGDSALYLCASSFGGTEAFFGQGTRLTVV.